This record looks at one T cell receptor (beta chain) sequence and its context. CDR3 length: 13 amino acids. Trimming left V 9 bases short and J 0 bases short, with 12 bases between. The germline V gene encodes CDR1 LNHDA and CDR2 SQIVND (reference sequence). Some clones are missing from TCRdb's copy, which holds only in-frame ones; the method was immunoSEQ multiplex PCR. The table shows roughly 150,000 clones, with around 80% occurring only once. These data are taken from a study of blood T cell repertoires in COVID-19. Study as a whole: T cells, B-cell-depleted T cells, or PBMCs provided the cDNA or gDNA that served as material.

Sequencing used peripheral blood. The chain links TRBV19 to TRBJ2-7; D is unresolved. The origin of this receptor is a woman of 80 years or more with acute or convalescent COVID-19. CDR3 DNA sequence: TGTGCCAGGCCACTGAAATCCTCCTACGAGCAGTACTTC. This encodes CARPLKSSYEQYF.